The clone carrying this T cell receptor beta chain was seen ten or more times. TCRdb itself ran the 5' RACE reads through MiXCR, one entry per CDR3 protein. The sample lists 50,000 or so distinct CDR3 sequences, around 10% seen once, with 12% in the top ten. The data originate from a study of T-cell memory formation after mild COVID-19. The CDR3 sequence is 12 residues long. V shed 2 bases and J shed 10 bases, with 8 bases lying between them. CDR1 and CDR2 (germline): MGHDK, SYGVNS. The chain combines TRBV25-1 with TRBJ1-4, with D perhaps TRBD1 (5 bases). This clonotype was sampled from an adult woman who had mild COVID-19 (a few samples of this study predate the infection). Cell type and time point are not known. Source material: PBMCs or a T cell subset sorted from them (not recorded which). The CDR3 nucleotides read TGTGCCAGCAGTGAAGTTAGGGGAAAACTGTTTTTT. Its protein is CASSEVRGKLFF.